The TCR beta chain under discussion was sequenced for a study of regulatory T cells in long-lasting Graves disease (dated by TCRdb to the early 2020s). Some background on the complete study: Newly diagnosed Graves' disease patients had taken antithyroid drugs for less than 3 months. The study took place in China and was registered as a clinical trial. Peripheral blood TCR sequencing and RNA sequencing compared persistent Graves' disease patients with newly diagnosed Graves' disease patients. A total of roughly 33 samples were covered by TCR sequencing, comprising around 13 persistent and 20 or so newly diagnosed Graves' disease patients.

Broader findings and caveats from the paper: A larger number of public clonotypes was shared among persistent patients (around 2,500) than among newly diagnosed patients (about 990). Because the primary lesion, thyroid tissue, could not be accessed, the study looked at peripheral blood alone. The small sample size was acknowledged by the authors as a limitation that may reduce accuracy. Sequencing and analysis were limited to the TCR beta chain. Compared with newly diagnosed patients, patients with persistent Graves' disease had lower TCR Shannon entropy and fewer highly expanded clones, which suggests clonal expansion. TRBV28, TRBJ1-2 and TRBJ2-5 were preferentially used in persistent disease, while TRBV20-1 and TRBJ2-1 were favored in newly diagnosed disease.

This clonotype was recorded a few times. Its antigen remains unidentified. The sample holds no much larger clone one base away, and base qualities are not on file. V is reduced by 5 bases and J by 1 base, leaving a spacing of 7 bases between them. Inclusive of the bounding cysteine and phenylalanine, the CDR3 is 12 residues long. This entry keeps only the CDR3 DNA: 36 bases, framed from base 1. The germline V gene gives CDR1 as SQVTM and CDR2 as ANQGSEA. Libraries were built with multiplex PCR. The instrument was an Illumina HiSeq 4000. iRepertoire HTBI primers and Arm-PCR amplification of CDR3 regions were used to construct TCR beta libraries. Gel purification was performed on PCR products prior to sequencing. Per the source publication's procedure: Gene usage analysis of CDR3 amino acid clonotypes relied on the roughly 60 TRBV and 14 TRBJ segments identified across samples. COPE and FqMerger were used to merge the filtered high-quality paired reads into contigs. Contigs were aligned with BLAST to IMGT TRBV, TRBD and TRBJ reference genes, and CDR3 was defined per IMGT. Highly expanded clones were defined as clonotypes with a frequency above 0.1%. Shannon entropy served as the measure of repertoire diversity, while the Gini coefficient captured V-J evenness. A clonotype was considered public if more than one individual shared it. TCRdb's own reprocessing of the public reads used fastp at Q25 and MiXCR and kept productive beta chains. Merged by CDR3 protein, the rows form single entries marked with the most common genes and DNA. In this record, the V and J calls reflect TCRdb's handling and not the investigators' own analysis. The sample table lists over 500,000 distinct CDR3 sequences, 15% to 20% of them with a count of one. About 12% of the sample lies in the top ten.

Interpreted using the paper, the time point label stands for: newly diagnosed GD, antithyroid drugs for less than 3 months. For both TCR sequencing and RNA sequencing, RNA was extracted from PBMCs in TRIzol. The diagnosis of Graves' disease followed American Thyroid Association guidelines. Patients were recruited from an endocrinology department in Xi'an, China. Each patient gave approximately 10 milliliters of peripheral blood, collected in an EDTA anticoagulant tube. Ficoll Paque Plus density gradient separation was used to isolate PBMCs, and no further T cell sorting was performed. An Agilent 2100 Bioanalyzer and agarose gel were used to assess RNA quality, and a NanoDrop 2000 was used to measure RNA concentration. These records were also assigned to another study, of T cells in Graves' hyperthyroidism and ophthalmopathy. As that second paper reports: Graves' hyperthyroidism was defined as stable when no progression to ophthalmopathy occurred over 18 months of follow-up. The hyperthyroidism patients were between 18 and 65 years old and newly diagnosed, with a disease duration of less than 2 months. The study excluded patients with uncontrolled infections, other autoimmune diseases, pregnancy or lactation. Diagnoses were established on the basis of clinical symptoms, serum thyroxine and TRAb, thyroid ultrasound, and orbital computed tomography. The first round of RT-PCR for the TCR CDR3 was performed with the HTBI primer set and the Qiagen OneStep RT-PCR kit. Blood samples also contained most of the expanded thyroid clonotypes (frequency above 0.001), which suggests that blood repertoires may reflect thyroid immune responses. Ophthalmopathy was separated from stable hyperthyroidism by a 13 V-J signature model, with roughly 88% sensitivity and 81% to 82% specificity obtained in cross-validation and 80%/75% obtained in testing. During validation, the model predicted progression to ophthalmopathy a median of approximately 7 months ahead of onset, with more than 60% sensitivity and 72.22% specificity. To identify distinguishing TCR V-J signatures, a discovery cohort of 90 to 100 patients was used, comprising 43 with Graves' ophthalmopathy and under 60 with stable Graves' hyperthyroidism. An independent validation cohort of under 20 hyperthyroidism patients and about 16 patients who later progressed to ophthalmopathy tested prospective prediction of ophthalmopathy. The 75 to 100 discovery patients were divided at random into training and test sets in a 7:3 ratio. Thyroid tissue and blood T-cell repertoires from about six Graves' hyperthyroidism patients were also compared in the study. Following sampling, methimazole starting at 30 mg daily was given to hyperthyroidism patients, and high-dose intravenous methylprednisolone was given to ophthalmopathy patients. Libraries were constructed in a second round of multiplex PCR, after which size selection and purification were performed. Sequencing of the libraries was done on an Illumina HiSeq2000 using paired-end 100 bp reads. SOAPnuke was used to process the raw data, with reads discarded if the reads contained adapters or uncalled bases, had a mean Phred below 15, or lacked an exact constant-primer or identifier match. COPE v1.2.5 was used to merge the high-quality paired reads, and each unique nucleotide sequence was defined as a clonotype. MiTCR v1.1 was used to align the clonotypes against IMGT TRBV, TRBD and TRBJ reference segments. The analysis included only V-J combinations with a frequency above 0.0001, which together covered roughly 99% of the repertoires. The TCS score was defined as the ratio of F50 (clonal expansion) to E x V (chaos), calculated using BLOSUM62-based TCRdist between CDR3 peptides within each V-J. Welch's t-statistics and random forest reduced several hundred V-J features to roughly 13, which were used in a naive Bayes classifier (R e1071). Sample size was not statistically predetermined, and investigators were not blinded to group allocation. According to the paper, TCR Vbeta CDR3 sequencing was carried out on over 130 peripheral blood samples, which came from over 40 ophthalmopathy, around 74 hyperthyroidism and about 17 progressor patients.

This TCR derives from a man between 18 and 29 years old with Graves disease. Donor details come from another sample of the same person, matched by shared clones. The chain uses TRBV29-1 and TRBJ2-3, with an unclear D gene assignment. Sequences were derived from peripheral blood mononuclear cells (PBMCs), sampled at new diagnosis, from a patient treated with antithyroid drugs. The base sequence is TGCAGCGTTTGGTGGGGCACAGATACGCAGTATTTT. Translated, this is CSVWWGTDTQYF.